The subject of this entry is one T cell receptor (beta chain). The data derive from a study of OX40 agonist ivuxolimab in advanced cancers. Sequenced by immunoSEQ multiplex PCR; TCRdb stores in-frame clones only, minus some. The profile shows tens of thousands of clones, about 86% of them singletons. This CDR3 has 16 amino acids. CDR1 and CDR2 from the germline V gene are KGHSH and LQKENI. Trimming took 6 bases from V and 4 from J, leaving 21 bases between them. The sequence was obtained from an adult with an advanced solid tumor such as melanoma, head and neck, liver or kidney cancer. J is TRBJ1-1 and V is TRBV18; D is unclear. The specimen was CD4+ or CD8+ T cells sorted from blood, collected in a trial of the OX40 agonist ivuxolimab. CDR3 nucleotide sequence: TGTGCCAGCTCCCCCTGGCCGGGCCAGGAGGCCACTGAAGCTTTCTTT. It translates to CASSPWPGQEATEAFF.